This TCR beta chain appears in the sequencing data of a study of beta chain features in type 1 diabetes. This CDR3 has 13 residues. Germline lookup yields CDR1 SSHAT and CDR2 FNYEAQ (reference sequence). The study reverse transcribed the entire isolated RNA, so it sequenced expressed TCRB transcripts. The repertoire was sequenced with immunoSEQ multiplex PCR; TCRdb's copy has only in-frame clones and lacks some. The table includes approximately 38,000 clones, approximately 49% detected once. General study points: Small HLA sub-analyses could not settle whether HLA shapes TCRB rearrangement. Shortening of TCRB CDR3s, moderate but significant, appeared in all four CD4+ subsets of Type 1 diabetes patients.

With respect to this clone: Antigen unknown. At one end, the junction sequence differs from germline, possibly due to a read error.

V gene TRBV7-7 combines with J gene TRBJ1-1; TRBD1 might be the D (5 bases). Sequencing was performed on central memory CD4+ T cells from blood. The origin of this receptor is a woman younger than 30 in good health. This CDR3 reads CASKQGVDTEAFF. As DNA, the CDR3 is TGTGCTAGCAAGCAGGGTGTAGACACTGAAGCTTTCTTT.